These T cell receptor beta chains were read from a single sample in a study of blood T cell repertoires in COVID-19. Profiling relied on immunoSEQ multiplex PCR, and the TCRdb table lists in-frame clones only, not all of them. The sample has about 140,000 clones, 85% seen once; the top ten hold 2.5% to 3%. The sequencing input was peripheral blood. Receptors were obtained from a man in his fifties with acute or convalescent COVID-19. Both conserved end residues are part of each CDR3. D genes are given only for firm matches. Size is omitted from some rows. Given values are once, few, many or a class for expanded clones.

v_call	j_call	clone_size	d_call	cdr3_nt	cdr3_aa
TRBV9	TRBJ2-1	NA	NA	TGTGCCAGCAGCGTAGGAGGGGGCTACAATGAGCAGTTCTTC	CASSVGGGYNEQFF
TRBV19	TRBJ2-7	NA	NA	TGTGCCAGTAGTAAGGGGACTCCCTACGAGCAGTACTTC	CASSKGTPYEQYF
TRBV27	TRBJ1-2	few	TRBD1	TGTGCCAGCAGTTTAAAAGGGACAGGGACACAAATAGGAGGCTACACCTTC	CASSLKGTGTQIGGYTF
TRBV28	TRBJ2-7	NA	TRBD2	TGTGCCAGTCAGCTAGCGGACTACGAGCAGTACTTC	CASQLADYEQYF
TRBV18	TRBJ1-1	NA	TRBD1	TGTGCCAGCTCACGGCGGACAGGGGCCCGGGTAGAGAACACTGAAGCTTTCTTT	CASSRRTGARVENTEAFF
TRBV6-1	TRBJ2-7	many	TRBD2	TGTGCCAGCAGCGAAGAGACTAGCGGCTCCTACGAGCAGTACTTC	CASSEETSGSYEQYF
TRBV28	TRBJ2-5	once	TRBD1	TGTGCCGTGTGGCGGACAGGGACCCAAGAGACCCAGTACTTC	CAVWRTGTQETQYF
TRBV19	TRBJ1-1	NA	NA	TGTGCCAGTACCTCCGGACACTTCTTGAACACTGAAGCTTTCTTT	CASTSGHFLNTEAFF
TRBV19	TRBJ2-1	NA	TRBD1	TGTGCCAGTAGTCCCCTCGGACAGGGGCGAAACAATGAGCAGTTCTTC	CASSPLGQGRNNEQFF
TRBV28	TRBJ1-1	NA	NA	TGTGCCAGCAGTTTGGGTCCAGGGGCGAACACTGAAGCTTTCTTT	CASSLGPGANTEAFF
TRBV5-1	TRBJ2-3	NA	NA	TGCGCCAGCAGCCCCTATAGCGGATCAAGCACAGATACGCAGTATTTT	CASSPYSGSSTDTQYF
TRBV11-2	TRBJ2-7	NA	TRBD2	TGTGCCAGCAGCTCTCTTAGGACTAGCGGGAGCGAGCAGTACTTC	CASSSLRTSGSEQYF
TRBV27	TRBJ1-1	once	NA	TGTGCCAGCAGTTTACAGGGGTTGTCTGAAGCTTTCTTT	CASSLQGLSEAFF
TRBV7-3	TRBJ1-2	NA	TRBD1	TGTGCCAGCAGCTTGAGCCGGGACAGGGACGTTGATGGCTACACCTTC	CASSLSRDRDVDGYTF
TRBV6-6	TRBJ1-5	once	TRBD1	TGTGCCAGCAGTAGAATACAGGGGTATAGCAATCAGCCCCAGCATTTT	CASSRIQGYSNQPQHF
TRBV4-1	TRBJ2-5	few	TRBD2	TGCGCCAGCAGCCAAGAAGATCAGGGCCGGGGAGCGGGAGTTGAAGAGACCCAGTACTTC	CASSQEDQGRGAGVEETQYF
TRBV18	TRBJ1-5	NA	NA	TGTGCCAGCTCACCCGAGGACTTCGGAGGTATTCAGCCCCAGCATTTT	CASSPEDFGGIQPQHF
TRBV3-1/TRBV3-2	TRBJ1-4	NA	TRBD1	TGTGCCAGCAGCCAACACCCGGGACAGGGATCAACTAATGAAAAACTGTTTTTT	CASSQHPGQGSTNEKLFF
TRBV3-1/TRBV3-2	TRBJ2-2	NA	TRBD2	TGTGCCAGCAGCCACGGGGGGGCCAATGCCGGGGAGCTGTTTTTT	CASSHGGANAGELFF
TRBV7-6	TRBJ2-2	NA	TRBD1	TGTGCCAGCAGCTTCACGGGACAGACTAACACCGGGGAGCTGTTTTTT	CASSFTGQTNTGELFF
TRBV19	TRBJ1-1	NA	NA	TGTGCCAGTAGTATCCCACCTAAGAACACTGAAGCTTTCTTT	CASSIPPKNTEAFF
TRBV19	TRBJ2-1	NA	TRBD1	TGTGCCAGTAGTATAGGGGAGACAGGGGGCCTCTACAATGAGCAGTTCTTC	CASSIGETGGLYNEQFF
TRBV28	TRBJ1-3	NA	NA	TGTGCCAGCAGAAGAGGGTTGTTCTCTGGAAACACCATATATTTT	CASRRGLFSGNTIYF
TRBV3-1/TRBV3-2	TRBJ1-2	NA	NA	TGTGCCAGCAGCCAAGATTTGGAGATGTATGGCTACACCTTC	CASSQDLEMYGYTF
TRBV6-6	TRBJ2-5	NA	NA	TGTGCCAGCAGCAAGACGGTAGGAGCGCAAGAGACCCAGTACTTC	CASSKTVGAQETQYF